Following are 27 T cell receptor beta chains from one sample sequenced in a study of blood T cell repertoires in COVID-19. Some clones are missing from TCRdb's copy, which holds only in-frame ones; the method was immunoSEQ multiplex PCR. The sample has 70,000 or so clones, around 80% seen once; the top ten hold 8% to 10%. Sequencing used peripheral blood. These receptors were obtained from a human donor in a cohort sampled during active COVID-19.

The V gene is TRBV4-3, the J gene TRBJ2-7, with TRBD1 matching 7 bases. Germline CDR1 and CDR2: LGHNA and YSLEER. V shed 3 bases, J shed 4 bases, and the junction held 9 bases outside the gene matches. This CDR3 comprises 15 residues. CDR3 nucleotide sequence: TGCGCCAGCAGCCAGGGGGTACAGGGGTCTTACGAGCAGTACTTC. Its translation is CASSQGVQGSYEQYF.

Concerning this clone itself: A junction end diverges from the germline sequence, so it may reflect a read error. The rearrangement uses TRBV5-4 and TRBJ1-4; TRBD1 aligns across 10 bases. The CDR3 has 14 residues. Germline V gene data show CDR1 as SGHNT and CDR2 as YYREEE (reference sequence). CDR3 DNA: TGTGCCAGCAGTTTGGACAGGGGGAGTGAAAAACTGTTTTTT. It codes for CASSLDRGSEKLFF.

Turning to this clone: At one boundary the junction diverges from the germline segment, which might be a read error. Other DNA sequences of this sample code for an identical CDR3. CDR3 nucleotide sequence: TGCGCCAGCAGCCCGCCTACAGGGGACACCGGGGAGCTGTTTTTT. It codes for CASSPPTGDTGELFF. V is TRBV5-4 and J is TRBJ2-2, with TRBD1 identical over 7 bases. CDR1 and CDR2 (germline): SGHNT, YYREEE (reference sequence). This CDR3 is built from 15 residues.

This rearrangement joins TRBV11-2 to TRBJ2-7, with a possible D match to TRBD1 (6 bases). The CDR3 spans 15 residues. CDR1 is SGHAT and CDR2 is FQNNGV in the germline V gene. V was clipped by 5 bases and J by 0 bases, with 14 bases between them. CDR3 in DNA: TGTGCCAGCAGCCCGGGACAACGGAGCTCCTACGAGCAGTACTTC. Translated: CASSPGQRSSYEQYF.

This chain links TRBV18 with TRBJ1-1; no reliable D call. CDR1 is KGHSH and CDR2 is LQKENI in the germline V gene. Trimming left V 3 bases short and J 4 bases short, with 21 bases between. The CDR3 extends over 17 amino acids. CDR3 bases: TGTGCCAGCTCACCTAGGCCTCCCGGCGGGGAAGCCACTGAAGCTTTCTTT. Residues: CASSPRPPGGEATEAFF.

The chain joins TRBV7-4 to TRBJ2-7, with 7 bases lining up with TRBD2. Germline CDR1 and CDR2: SGHVT and SQSDAQ. The junction had 12 bases not matched to a gene; V was cut back by 5 bases and J by 2 bases. The CDR3 totals 16 residues. The CDR3 DNA reads TGTGCCAGCAGCCCGCCCGGCGGGAGAGTAGCCTACGAGCAGTACTTC. This sequence encodes CASSPPGGRVAYEQYF.

The chain combines TRBV10-3 with TRBJ2-5; D is possibly TRBD2 (7 bases). Trimming took 3 bases from V and 4 from J, leaving 12 bases between them. The CDR3 is 14 residues long. CDR1 and CDR2 from the germline V gene are ENHRY and SYGVKD. The CDR3 loop reads CAISDKGEGETQYF. The CDR3 nucleotides are TGTGCCATCAGTGACAAGGGGGAGGGAGAGACCCAGTACTTC.

CDR3 sequence (DNA): TGTGCCACCGGACTGGGACAAACGGGGCGGGAGACCCAGTACTTC. It codes for CATGLGQTGRETQYF. This chain connects TRBV15 to TRBJ2-5; a weak D match, TRBD1 (6 bases). Germline CDR1 and CDR2: LNHNV and YYDKDF (reference sequence). V lost 8 bases, J lost 5 bases, and 21 bases lay in between. The CDR3 spans 15 residues.

The CDR3 DNA is TGCGCCAGCAGCCTCCGACGGGTCTCCTACAATGAGCAGTTCTTC. This sequence encodes CASSLRRVSYNEQFF. The J gene is TRBJ2-1, the V gene TRBV5-1; D is undetermined. CDR3 length equals 15 residues. Trimming shortened V by 4 bases and J by 0 bases, and 11 bases separated the two germline ends. The germline V gene has CDR1 SGHRS and CDR2 YFSETQ.

The chain employs TRBV28 and TRBJ2-7; D unclear. CDR1 is MDHEN, CDR2 SYDVKM, per germline. The CDR3 covers 11 residues. Trimming took 8 bases from V and 3 from J, leaving 8 bases between them. The CDR3 here is CASGANYEQYF. DNA of the CDR3: TGTGCCAGCGGAGCGAACTACGAGCAGTACTTC.

This clone was seen more than once but under ten times. The chain joins TRBV11-2 to TRBJ2-7; 9 nucleotides match TRBD2. CDR3 size: 14 residues. Germline V gives CDR1 SGHAT, CDR2 FQNNGV. The V segment lost 1 base and the J segment 3 bases; nucleotides outside the gene matches: 1. The CDR3 reads CASSLGAGGYEQYF. The CDR3 DNA sequence: TGTGCCAGCAGCTTAGGAGCGGGAGGCTACGAGCAGTACTTC.

This clone occurred a few times. The V gene is TRBV6-7, the J gene TRBJ1-5; 10 nucleotides align to TRBD1. TRBV6-7 is an ORF, and what it does is uncertain. This CDR3 has 15 residues. The trim removed 6 bases at V and 7 bases at J, leaving 9 bases unmatched. The CDR3: CASSTTGGRGQPQHF. The DNA for the CDR3 is TGTGCCAGCAGCACGACAGGGGGCAGGGGGCAGCCCCAGCATTTT.

The chain is built from TRBV7-2 and TRBJ2-7; D is perhaps TRBD1 (5 bases). Looked up from germline, CDR1 is SGHTA and CDR2 is FQGNSA. Between the trimmed V and J ends, which lost 2 bases and 6 bases, there was a span of 14 bases. The CDR3 sequence is 14 residues long. The CDR3 loop reads CASSLRVKGAEQYF. CDR3 in DNA: TGTGCCAGCAGCTTACGAGTTAAAGGGGCCGAGCAGTACTTC.

The V call is TRBV6-5, the J call TRBJ1-2, with D possibly being TRBD1 (6 bases). The V gene's germline CDR1 is MNHEY and CDR2 SVGAGI. CDR3 length: 12 amino acids. V lost 10 bases to trimming and J lost 4 bases, with 13 bases between them. CDR3 bases: TGTGCCACCCTCCAGGGGATCTATGGCTACACCTTC. It yields the protein CATLQGIYGYTF.

V is TRBV19 and J is TRBJ2-7, with 10 bases that match TRBD1. V was clipped by 5 bases and J by 4 bases; unmatched bases: 5. The CDR3 covers 14 residues. Germline V gene sequence: CDR1 LNHDA, CDR2 SQIVND (reference sequence). The CDR3 DNA reads TGTGCCAGTAGTGTCCGGGACAGGGGTTACGAGCAGTACTTC. It is translated as CASSVRDRGYEQYF. Full variable domain (outside the CDR3, taken from reference TRBV19 and TRBJ2-7): DGGITQSPKYLFRKEGQNVTLSCEQNLNHDAMYWYRQDPGQGLRLIYYSQIVNDFQKGDIAEGYSVSREKKESFPLTVTSAQKNPTAFYLCASSVRDRGYEQYFGPGTRLTVT.

The DNA for the CDR3 is TGTGCCAGCAGTCGAGGACAGGGAGAAGCTTTCTTT. It codes for CASSRGQGEAFF. The gene calls are TRBV6-2 or TRBV6-3 and TRBJ1-1; 8 nucleotides line up with TRBD1. V was clipped by 5 bases and J by 8 bases; unmatched bases: 4. The CDR3 is made up of 12 amino acids. Germline V CDR1 and CDR2: MNHEY, SVGEGT.

This clone was picked up one time. The J gene is TRBJ1-2, the V gene TRBV14; no clear D gene. V lost 2 bases and J lost 0, with 4 bases in between. The CDR3 extends over 13 amino acids. The germline V gene has CDR1 SGHDN and CDR2 FVKESK. The CDR3 bases are TGTGCCAGCAGCCAACTTTCTAACTATGGCTACACCTTC. It encodes CASSQLSNYGYTF. The full variable domain, rest sourced from reference TRBV14 and TRBJ1-2, is EAGVTQFPSHSVIEKGQTVTLRCDPISGHDNLYWYRRVMGKEIKFLLHFVKESKQDESGMPNNRFLAERTGGTYSTLKVQPAELEDSGVYFCASSQLSNYGYTFGSGTRLTVV.

This chain joins TRBV28 and TRBJ1-1, with 8 bases identical to TRBD1. This CDR3 contains 14 residues. The V gene's germline CDR1 is MDHEN and CDR2 SYDVKM. The trim removed 5 bases at V and 5 bases at J, leaving 7 bases unmatched. The CDR3 DNA follows: TGTGCCAGCAGTCCAACAGGGGGAGGTACTGAAGCTTTCTTT. Translating gives CASSPTGGGTEAFF.

V usage is TRBV23-1 and J usage is TRBJ2-5, with 9 positions matching TRBD2. TRBV23-1 has ORF status, its function being uncertain. The CDR3 covers 17 residues. J gave up 2 bases and V 0 bases, and 7 bases lay outside the gene matches. DNA of the CDR3: TGCGCCAGCAGTCAATCCCTCAGACTAGCGGTACAAGAGACCCAGTACTTC. Its protein product is CASSQSLRLAVQETQYF.

There are a few counts of this clone. The chain joins TRBV27 to TRBJ2-7; 9 positions match TRBD1. The V segment lost 4 bases and the J segment 6 bases; nucleotides outside the gene matches: 4. Germline V CDR1 and CDR2: MNHEY, SMNVEV (reference sequence). CDR3 length: 13 amino acids. In DNA, the CDR3 is TGTGCCAGCAGTTCCACGACAGGGGGCGAGCAGTACTTC. Its protein product is CASSSTTGGEQYF.

This chain joins TRBV27 and TRBJ2-7, with 11 bases fitting TRBD1. The J segment lost 1 base and the V segment lost 4 bases, leaving 24 bases of the junction unmatched. Germline V gives CDR1 MNHEY, CDR2 SMNVEV (reference sequence). This CDR3 has 22 residues. The CDR3 here is CASSSLVRTGGEAVSRSYEQYF. The DNA of the CDR3 is TGTGCCAGCAGTTCGCTCGTTAGGACAGGGGGCGAGGCGGTGTCCCGTTCCTACGAGCAGTACTTC.

The chain couples TRBV28 to TRBJ1-4; D is undetermined. The CDR3 runs to 15 residues. Trimming cost V 6 bases and J 7 bases, with 18 bases left between them. In germline, CDR1 is MDHEN, CDR2 SYDVKM. DNA for the CDR3: TGTGCCAGCAGCTCCCCCGGGCGGGTGGGTGAAAAACTGTTTTTT. Its protein product is CASSSPGRVGEKLFF. Filled out from reference TRBV28 and TRBJ1-4, the complete variable domain reads DVKVTQSSRYLVKRTGEKVFLECVQDMDHENMFWYRQDPGLGLRLIYFSYDVKMKEKGDIPEGYSVSREKKERFSLILESASTNQTSMYLCASSSPGRVGEKLFFGSGTQLSVL.

CDR3 sequence: CARGGEQARSNQPQHF. The CDR3 nucleotides read TGTGCCAGGGGGGGGGAGCAGGCTCGGAGCAATCAGCCCCAGCATTTT. This chain connects TRBV6-4 to TRBJ1-5; a possible D gene is TRBD1 (5 bases). With 9 bases removed from V and 1 base from J, the gap between germline ends came to 19 bases. Germline loops: CDR1 MRHNA, CDR2 SNTAGT. The CDR3 has 16 amino acids.

This chain uses TRBV5-1 with TRBJ2-2; 9 nucleotides align to TRBD1. J lost 7 bases, V lost 5 bases, and 9 bases had no gene match. Germline values: CDR1 SGHRS, CDR2 YFSETQ. The CDR3 consists of 15 residues. CDR3 amino acids: CASRDRTGVVGELFF. DNA of the CDR3: TGCGCCAGCAGGGATAGGACAGGGGTTGTCGGGGAGCTGTTTTTT. Based on the CDR3 plus reference TRBV5-1 and TRBJ2-2, the full variable domain is KAGVTQTPRYLIKTRGQQVTLSCSPISGHRSVSWYQQTPGQGLQFLFEYFSETQRNKGNFPGRFSGRQFSNSRSEMNVSTLELGDSALYLCASRDRTGVVGELFFGEGSRLTVL.

CDR3 DNA: TGTGCCAGCAGCTTGGATCCACCGACAGGGCCCCACGAGCAGTACTTC. This codes for CASSLDPPTGPHEQYF. This chain joins TRBV7-2 and TRBJ2-7, with 7 bases matching TRBD1. V lost 3 bases to trimming and J lost 5 bases; unmatched junction nucleotides: 13. This CDR3 region has 16 residues. The germline V gene encodes CDR1 SGHTA and CDR2 FQGNSA.

The V call is TRBV24-1, the J call TRBJ1-2, with D possibly TRBD1 on 6 matching bases. Germline V CDR1 and CDR2: KGHDR, SFDVKD. Trimming left V 5 bases short and J 8 bases short, with 14 bases between. This CDR3 is 13 amino acids long. CDR3 sequence (DNA): TGTGCCACCAGTGTTGGGGGCTCCAGAGGCTACACCTTC. Translating it yields CATSVGGSRGYTF.

J is TRBJ1-4 and V is TRBV7-2; D not certain. Germline CDR1 reads SGHTA; CDR2 reads FQGNSA. V dropped 2 bases and J dropped 7 bases, with 14 bases sitting between them. The CDR3 has 15 residues. In nucleotides, the CDR3 is TGTGCCAGCAGCTTAAAAGGGCCCGGAGGTGAAAAACTGTTTTTT. This gives the protein CASSLKGPGGEKLFF.